The rows below give T cell receptor beta chains drawn from one sample of a study of T cell responses to AZD1222 COVID-19 vaccine. Clones were read by immunoSEQ multiplex PCR, and TCRdb kept only the in-frame ones, dropping some. The sample lists tens of thousands of clones; around 93% were seen once. The sequencing used peripheral blood, collected 28 days after the second AZD1222 dose. The receptors derive from an adult who received the AZD1222 COVID-19 vaccine. Both conserved end residues are part of each CDR3. Each record gives: clone size, V gene, J gene, D gene, CDR3 protein, CDR3 DNA. D genes are given only for firm matches. Part of the rows lack a size; the others show once, few, many or a class for expanded clones.

>.|TRBV7-9|TRBJ2-7|.
CASSLGGVSYEQYF
TGTGCCAGCAGCTTAGGAGGGGTGTCCTACGAGCAGTACTTC
>.|TRBV7-9|TRBJ2-7|.
CASSRGYEQYF
TGTGCCAGCAGCCGGGGCTACGAGCAGTACTTC
>once|TRBV29-1|TRBJ1-2|TRBD1
CSVERRGLYGYTF
TGCAGCGTTGAAAGGAGGGGGCTCTATGGCTACACCTTC
>once|TRBV29-1|TRBJ2-4|.
CSVELSQGLYF
TGCAGCGTTGAACTATCTCAGGGCCTGTACTTC
>few|TRBV5-1|TRBJ2-7|.
CASSLAGVGEQYF
TGCGCCAGCAGCTTGGCCGGGGTGGGGGAGCAGTACTTC
>.|TRBV28|TRBJ2-7|TRBD1
CASSGSTGVYEQYF
TGTGCCAGCAGCGGTTCGACAGGGGTCTACGAGCAGTACTTC
>.|TRBV28|TRBJ1-2|.
CASNPPGKGYTF
TGTGCCAGCAACCCCCCCGGGAAAGGCTACACCTTC
>once|TRBV28|TRBJ1-2|TRBD1
CASSPGQGVVGYGYTF
TGTGCCAGCAGCCCGGGACAGGGGGTTGTTGGCTATGGCTACACCTTC
>.|TRBV24-1|TRBJ1-5|TRBD1
CATSVGQGNQPQHF
TGTGCCACCAGTGTCGGACAGGGGAATCAGCCCCAGCATTTT
>.|TRBV3-1/TRBV3-2|TRBJ1-5|.
CASSQDRAAQPQHF
TGTGCCAGCAGCCAAGATCGGGCAGCGCAGCCCCAGCATTTT
>.|TRBV7-2|TRBJ2-7|TRBD2
CASSLGLAGVGEQYF
TGTGCCAGCAGCTTAGGACTAGCGGGGGTAGGGGAGCAGTACTTC
>.|TRBV18|TRBJ2-3|.
CASSPQSTDTQYF
TGTGCCAGCTCACCCCAGAGCACAGATACGCAGTATTTT
>once|TRBV24-1|TRBJ2-3|TRBD2
CATQGTSGSTDTQYF
TGTGCCACCCAGGGGACTAGCGGGAGCACAGATACGCAGTATTTT
>.|TRBV12-3/TRBV12-4|TRBJ1-5|.
CASSSNSNQPQHF
TGTGCCAGCAGTTCAAACAGCAATCAGCCCCAGCATTTT
>few|TRBV18|TRBJ1-3|TRBD1
CASSPTGAGNTIYF
TGTGCCAGCTCGCCGACAGGGGCTGGAAACACCATATATTTT
>.|TRBV11-2|TRBJ1-1|.
CASSSPRGRRLEVRAFF
TGTGCCAGCAGCTCCCCACGTGGGCGGCGGTTGGAAGTTCGAGCTTTCTTT
>.|TRBV19|TRBJ2-1|.
CASSIGRGPYNEQFF
TGTGCCAGTAGTATCGGGAGGGGGCCTTACAATGAGCAGTTCTTC
>.|TRBV11-3|TRBJ1-5|.
CASTVRQVLNQPQHF
TGTGCCAGCACCGTCCGACAGGTGCTAAATCAGCCCCAGCATTTT
>.|TRBV5-5|TRBJ1-1|.
CASTFGDTEAFF
TGTGCCAGCACCTTTGGAGATACTGAAGCTTTCTTT
>.|TRBV10-3|TRBJ2-3|.
CAIQATDTQYF
TGTGCCATCCAGGCGACAGATACGCAGTATTTT
>.|TRBV30|TRBJ2-7|.
CAWSKGATYEQYF
TGTGCCTGGAGTAAAGGGGCCACCTACGAGCAGTACTTC
>.|TRBV10-1|TRBJ1-5|.
CASSEGGGNNQPQHF
TGCGCCAGCAGTGAGGGAGGTGGGAACAATCAGCCCCAGCATTTT
>.|TRBV5-3|TRBJ1-2|.
CARLYWYYGYTF
TGTGCCAGGCTGTATTGGTACTATGGCTACACCTTC
>.|TRBV7-2|TRBJ2-7|TRBD2
CASSWGGDSYEQYF
TGTGCCAGCAGCTGGGGGGGGGACTCCTACGAGCAGTACTTC
>.|TRBV13|TRBJ1-4|.
CASSLRGEKLFF
TGTGCCAGCAGCTTAAGAGGAGAAAAACTGTTTTTT
>.|TRBV28|TRBJ1-1|TRBD1
CASSSHRQGPGAFF
TGTGCCAGCAGTTCCCACAGACAGGGGCCTGGAGCTTTCTTT
>.|TRBV10-3|TRBJ1-5|.
CAIGAGRSDQPQHF
TGTGCCATCGGGGCAGGGAGGTCTGATCAGCCCCAGCATTTT
>.|TRBV7-9|TRBJ2-3|.
CASSLGQSSTDTQYF
TGTGCCAGCAGCTTAGGACAGAGTTCCACAGATACGCAGTATTTT
>.|TRBV11-3|TRBJ2-3|.
CASSLDDTQYF
TGTGCCAGCAGCTTAGACGATACGCAGTATTTT
>.|TRBV6-5|TRBJ2-2|TRBD2
CAIIRLASDTGELFF
TGTGCCATCATTAGACTAGCGAGTGACACCGGGGAGCTGTTTTTT
>.|TRBV18|TRBJ2-7|TRBD1
CASSPKWDSHEQYF
TGTGCCAGCTCACCAAAATGGGACAGCCACGAGCAGTACTTC
>.|TRBV11-2|TRBJ2-3|TRBD2
CASSGAASGGTDTQYF
TGTGCCAGCAGCGGAGCGGCTAGCGGGGGCACAGATACGCAGTATTTT
>.|TRBV5-1|TRBJ1-1|.
CASSFRENTEAFF
TGCGCCAGCAGCTTTAGAGAAAACACTGAAGCTTTCTTT
>.|TRBV29-1|TRBJ2-1|.
CSVDKSSSYNEQFF
TGCAGCGTAGACAAGTCGAGCTCCTACAATGAGCAGTTCTTC
>.|TRBV5-1|TRBJ1-2|.
CASTAAGLYGYTF
TGCGCCAGCACCGCGGCGGGTCTCTATGGCTACACCTTC
>few|TRBV7-9|TRBJ1-6|TRBD1
CASSSGTENYNSPLHF
TGTGCCAGCAGCTCGGGGACAGAGAATTATAATTCACCCCTCCACTTT
>.|TRBV19|TRBJ1-4|TRBD1
CASSDRGHATNEKLFF
TGTGCCAGCTCGGACAGGGGCCACGCAACTAATGAAAAACTGTTTTTT
>.|TRBV18|TRBJ2-7|.
CASSPPGGSILGQYF
TGTGCCAGCTCACCACCGGGTGGCTCAATTTTAGGGCAGTACTTC
>.|TRBV28|TRBJ1-5|TRBD1
CASRRQGNSNQPQHF
TGTGCCAGCAGGAGACAGGGGAATAGCAATCAGCCCCAGCATTTT
>.|TRBV5-1|TRBJ2-7|TRBD1
CASSRWTGGQNEQYF
TGCGCCAGCAGCCGATGGACAGGGGGCCAGAACGAGCAGTACTTC
>.|TRBV28|TRBJ2-5|.
CASSPSGGRETQYF
TGTGCCAGCAGCCCGTCAGGCGGGCGGGAGACCCAGTACTTC
>.|TRBV6-1|TRBJ2-5|.
CASSEQVGQETQYF
TGTGCCAGCAGTGAGCAGGTGGGGCAAGAGACCCAGTACTTC
>.|TRBV5-1|TRBJ2-1|.
CASSLGGAASLNEQFF
TGCGCCAGCAGCTTGGGCGGGGCGGCTAGCCTCAATGAGCAGTTCTTC
>.|TRBV27|TRBJ1-2|TRBD1
CASSLVGGPFYGYTF
TGTGCCAGCAGTTTAGTAGGGGGCCCCTTCTATGGCTACACCTTC
>.|TRBV18|TRBJ1-2|TRBD1
CASSPRAGTGGDTMANTF
TGTGCCAGCTCACCACGTGCCGGGACAGGGGGCGATACTATGGCTAACACCTTC
>.|TRBV5-6|TRBJ2-5|TRBD2
CASSFKLAGGPVPRGTQYF
TGTGCCAGCAGCTTTAAGCTAGCGGGAGGCCCCGTCCCCAGGGGGACCCAGTACTTC
>.|TRBV7-2|TRBJ2-5|TRBD1
CASSLGQGAQETQYF
TGTGCCAGCAGCTTGGGACAGGGGGCACAAGAGACCCAGTACTTC
>.|TRBV2|TRBJ1-1|.
CASSLARDTEAFF
TGTGCCAGCAGCCTGGCCCGGGACACTGAAGCTTTCTTT
>.|TRBV7-2|TRBJ1-3|.
CASSFGGWRGTGNTIYF
TGTGCCAGCAGCTTCGGGGGGTGGAGGGGCACTGGAAACACCATATATTTT
>.|TRBV2|TRBJ1-1|TRBD1
CASSRQGQNTEAFF
TGTGCCAGCAGTAGACAGGGGCAGAACACTGAAGCTTTCTTT
>once|TRBV30|TRBJ1-3|.
CAWSVGNTIYF
TGTGCCTGGAGTGTAGGAAACACCATATATTTT
>.|TRBV7-9|TRBJ2-2|TRBD2
CASSLSLAANTGELFF
TGTGCCAGCAGCTTATCACTAGCGGCGAACACCGGGGAGCTGTTTTTT
>.|TRBV24-1|TRBJ2-3|TRBD2
CATSDVGTSGFSYTQYF
TGTGCCACCAGTGATGTCGGGACTAGCGGGTTTTCATATACGCAGTATTTT
>.|TRBV24-1|TRBJ1-1|TRBD1
CATSDTGGTEAFF
TGTGCCACCAGTGACACAGGGGGCACTGAAGCTTTCTTT
>once|TRBV2|TRBJ2-6|.
CASSEGGRAGANVLTF
TGTGCCAGCAGTGAAGGAGGCAGGGCAGGGGCCAACGTCCTGACTTTC
>.|TRBV10-3|TRBJ1-1|.
CAISEKVNTEAFF
TGTGCCATCAGTGAGAAGGTGAACACTGAAGCTTTCTTT
>.|TRBV3-1/TRBV3-2|TRBJ2-7|.
CASSSRGRGAWEQYF
TGTGCCAGCAGCTCCCGAGGGCGGGGCGCTTGGGAGCAGTACTTC
>.|TRBV4-1|TRBJ2-5|TRBD2
CASSQGRLAGPQETQYF
TGCGCCAGCAGCCAAGGCAGACTAGCGGGACCGCAAGAGACCCAGTACTTC
>few|TRBV14|TRBJ1-1|.
CASSQSRQATEAFF
TGTGCCAGCAGCCAGAGTCGGCAGGCCACTGAAGCTTTCTTT
>.|TRBV6-6|TRBJ2-5|.
CASSRGHGRRGGETQYF
TGTGCCAGCAGCCGAGGACACGGTCGGCGCGGGGGCGAGACCCAGTACTTC